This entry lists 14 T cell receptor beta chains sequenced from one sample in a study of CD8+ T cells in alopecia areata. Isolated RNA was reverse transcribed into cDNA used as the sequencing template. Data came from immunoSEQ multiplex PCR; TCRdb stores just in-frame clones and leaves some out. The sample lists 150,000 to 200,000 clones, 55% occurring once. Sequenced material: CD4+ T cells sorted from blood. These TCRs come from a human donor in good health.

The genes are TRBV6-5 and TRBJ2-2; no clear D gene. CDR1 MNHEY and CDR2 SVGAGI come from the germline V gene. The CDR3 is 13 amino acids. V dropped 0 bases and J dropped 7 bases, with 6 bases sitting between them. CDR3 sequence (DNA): TGTGCCAGCAGTTACTCGAGGAGCGGGGAGCTGTTTTTT. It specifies CASSYSRSGELFF.

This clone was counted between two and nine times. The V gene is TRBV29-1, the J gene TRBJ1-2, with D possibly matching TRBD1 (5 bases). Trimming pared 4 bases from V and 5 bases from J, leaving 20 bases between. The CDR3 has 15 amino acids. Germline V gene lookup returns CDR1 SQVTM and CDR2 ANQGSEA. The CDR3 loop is CSVGGGSAGIYGYTF. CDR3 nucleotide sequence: TGCAGCGTTGGCGGCGGGTCAGCAGGGATATATGGCTACACCTTC.

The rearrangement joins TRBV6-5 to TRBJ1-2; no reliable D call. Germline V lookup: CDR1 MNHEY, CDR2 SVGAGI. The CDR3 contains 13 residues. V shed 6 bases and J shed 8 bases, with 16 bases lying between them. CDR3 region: CASSQIGLWGYTF. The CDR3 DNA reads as TGTGCCAGCAGCCAAATAGGGCTTTGGGGCTACACCTTC.

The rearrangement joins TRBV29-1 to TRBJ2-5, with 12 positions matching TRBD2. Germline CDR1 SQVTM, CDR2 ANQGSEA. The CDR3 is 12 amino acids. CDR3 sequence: CTASGRAETQYF. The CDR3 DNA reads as TGCACCGCTAGCGGGAGGGCAGAGACCCAGTACTTC.

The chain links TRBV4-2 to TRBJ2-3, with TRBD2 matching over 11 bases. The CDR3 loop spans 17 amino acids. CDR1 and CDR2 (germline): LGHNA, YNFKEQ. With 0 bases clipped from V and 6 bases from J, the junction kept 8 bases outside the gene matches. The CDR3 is CASSQEGLAGGGDTQYF. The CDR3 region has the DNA TGTGCCAGCAGCCAAGAGGGGCTAGCGGGAGGTGGGGATACGCAGTATTTT.

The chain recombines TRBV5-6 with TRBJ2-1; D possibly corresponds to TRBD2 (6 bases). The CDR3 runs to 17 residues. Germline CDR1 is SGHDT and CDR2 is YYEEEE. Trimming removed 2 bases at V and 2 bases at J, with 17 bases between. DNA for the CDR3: TGTGCCAGCAGCTTTTTACGGGGAGGCAGGGCCTACAATGAGCAGTTCTTC. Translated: CASSFLRGGRAYNEQFF.

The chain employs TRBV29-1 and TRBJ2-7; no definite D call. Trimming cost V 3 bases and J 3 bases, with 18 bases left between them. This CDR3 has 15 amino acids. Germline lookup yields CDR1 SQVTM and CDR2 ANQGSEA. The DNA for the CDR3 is TGCAGCGTTGACCTCTGGTCAGAGGACGACTACGAGCAGTACTTC. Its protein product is CSVDLWSEDDYEQYF.

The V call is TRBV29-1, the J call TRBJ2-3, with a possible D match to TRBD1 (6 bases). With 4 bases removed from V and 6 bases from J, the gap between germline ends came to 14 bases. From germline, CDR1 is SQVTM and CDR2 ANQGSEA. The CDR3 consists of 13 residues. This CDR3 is CSVARGLFDTQYF. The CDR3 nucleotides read TGCAGCGTTGCCAGGGGCCTGTTCGATACGCAGTATTTT.

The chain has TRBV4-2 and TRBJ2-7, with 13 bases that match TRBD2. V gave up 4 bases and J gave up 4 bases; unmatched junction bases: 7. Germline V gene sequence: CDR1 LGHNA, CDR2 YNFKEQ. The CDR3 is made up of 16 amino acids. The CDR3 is CASSLQTSGRTYEQYF. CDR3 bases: TGTGCCAGCAGCCTGCAGACTAGCGGGAGGACGTACGAGCAGTACTTC.

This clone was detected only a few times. The CDR3 loop is CASSDRFKDTQYF. DNA for the CDR3: TGTGCCAGCAGTGATAGGTTTAAGGATACGCAGTATTTT. The chain recombines TRBV2 with TRBJ2-3; D unclear. The CDR3 has 13 amino acids. CDR1 and CDR2 from the germline V gene are SNHLY and FYNNEI. Trimming stripped 3 bases from V and 6 bases from J, with 10 bases between.

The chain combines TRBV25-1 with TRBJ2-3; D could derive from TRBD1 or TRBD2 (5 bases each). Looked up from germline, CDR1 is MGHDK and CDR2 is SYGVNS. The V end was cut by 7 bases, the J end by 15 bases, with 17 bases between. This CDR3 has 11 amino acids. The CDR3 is CASTEGTAGYF. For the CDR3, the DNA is TGTGCCAGCACCGAGGGGACCGCCGGATATTTT.

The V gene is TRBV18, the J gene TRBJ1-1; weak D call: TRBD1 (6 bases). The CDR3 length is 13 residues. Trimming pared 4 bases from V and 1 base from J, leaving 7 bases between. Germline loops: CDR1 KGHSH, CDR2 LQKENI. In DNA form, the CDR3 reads TGTGCCAGCTCACAACAGGGGAACACTGAAGCTTTCTTT. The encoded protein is CASSQQGNTEAFF. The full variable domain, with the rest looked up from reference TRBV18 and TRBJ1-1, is NAGVMQNPRHLVRRRGQEARLRCSPMKGHSHVYWYRQLPEEGLKFMVYLQKENIIDESGMPKERFSAEFPKEGPSILRIQQVVRGDSAAYFCASSQQGNTEAFFGQGTRLTVV.

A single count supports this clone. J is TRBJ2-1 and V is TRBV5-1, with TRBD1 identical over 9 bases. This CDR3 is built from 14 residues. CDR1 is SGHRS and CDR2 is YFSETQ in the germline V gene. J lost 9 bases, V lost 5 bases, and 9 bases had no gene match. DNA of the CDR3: TGCGCCAGCAGTTTACAGGGGGCCGGCGGTGAGCAGTTCTTC. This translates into CASSLQGAGGEQFF.

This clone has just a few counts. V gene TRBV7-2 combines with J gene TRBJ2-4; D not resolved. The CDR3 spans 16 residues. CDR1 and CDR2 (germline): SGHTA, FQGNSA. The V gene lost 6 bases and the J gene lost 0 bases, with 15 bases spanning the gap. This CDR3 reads CASSLRSALAKNIQYF. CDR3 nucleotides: TGTGCCAGCAGTCTAAGGAGTGCACTAGCCAAAAACATTCAGTACTTC.